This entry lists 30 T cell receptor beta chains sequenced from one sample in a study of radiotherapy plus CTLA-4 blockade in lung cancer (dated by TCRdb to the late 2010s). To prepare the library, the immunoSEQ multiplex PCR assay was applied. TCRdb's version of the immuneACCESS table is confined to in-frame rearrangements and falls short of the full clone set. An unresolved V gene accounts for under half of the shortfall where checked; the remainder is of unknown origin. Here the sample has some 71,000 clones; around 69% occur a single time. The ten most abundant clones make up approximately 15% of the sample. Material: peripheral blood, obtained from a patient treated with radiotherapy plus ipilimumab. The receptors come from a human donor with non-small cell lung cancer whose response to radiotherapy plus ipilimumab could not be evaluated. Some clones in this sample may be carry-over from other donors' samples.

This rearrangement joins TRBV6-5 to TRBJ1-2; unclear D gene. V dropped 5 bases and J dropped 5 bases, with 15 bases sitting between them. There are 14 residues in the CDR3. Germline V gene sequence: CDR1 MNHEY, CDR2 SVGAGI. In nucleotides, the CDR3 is TGTGCCAGCAGTACGATGCGAAAGATGTATGGCTACACCTTC. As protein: CASSTMRKMYGYTF.

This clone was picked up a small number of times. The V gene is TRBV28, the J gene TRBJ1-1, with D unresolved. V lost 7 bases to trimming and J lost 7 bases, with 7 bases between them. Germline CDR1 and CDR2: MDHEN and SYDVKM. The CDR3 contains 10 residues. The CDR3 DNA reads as TGTGCCAGCAAAAGAGTTGAAGCTTTCTTT. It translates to CASKRVEAFF.

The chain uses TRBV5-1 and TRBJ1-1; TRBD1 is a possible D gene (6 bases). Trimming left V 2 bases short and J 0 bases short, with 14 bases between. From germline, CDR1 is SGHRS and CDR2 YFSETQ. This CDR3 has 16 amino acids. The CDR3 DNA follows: TGCGCCAGCAGCTTAGGACAGACCTTAATGAACACTGAAGCTTTCTTT. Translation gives CASSLGQTLMNTEAFF.

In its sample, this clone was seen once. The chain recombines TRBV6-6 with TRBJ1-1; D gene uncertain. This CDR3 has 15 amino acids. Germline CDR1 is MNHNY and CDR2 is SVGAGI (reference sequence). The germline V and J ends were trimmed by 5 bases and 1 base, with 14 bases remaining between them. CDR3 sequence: CASSGPGGTNTEAFF. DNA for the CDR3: TGTGCCAGCAGTGGCCCCGGAGGTACGAACACTGAAGCTTTCTTT.

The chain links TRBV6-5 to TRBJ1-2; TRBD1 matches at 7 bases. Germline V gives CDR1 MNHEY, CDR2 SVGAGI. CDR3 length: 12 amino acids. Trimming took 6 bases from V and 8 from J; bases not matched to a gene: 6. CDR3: CASSRGQVGYTF. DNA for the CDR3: TGTGCCAGCAGCCGCGGACAGGTCGGCTACACCTTC.

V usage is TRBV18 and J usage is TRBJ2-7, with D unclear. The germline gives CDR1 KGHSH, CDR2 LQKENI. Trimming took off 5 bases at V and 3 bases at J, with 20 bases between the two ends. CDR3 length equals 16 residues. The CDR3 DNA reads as TGTGCCAGCTCAGCGTACCTGAGTCCCCCCCTCTACGAGCAGTACTTC. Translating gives CASSAYLSPPLYEQYF. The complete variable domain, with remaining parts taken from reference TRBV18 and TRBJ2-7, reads NAGVMQNPRHLVRRRGQEARLRCSPMKGHSHVYWYRQLPEEGLKFMVYLQKENIIDESGMPKERFSAEFPKEGPSILRIQQVVRGDSAAYFCASSAYLSPPLYEQYFGPGTRLTVT.

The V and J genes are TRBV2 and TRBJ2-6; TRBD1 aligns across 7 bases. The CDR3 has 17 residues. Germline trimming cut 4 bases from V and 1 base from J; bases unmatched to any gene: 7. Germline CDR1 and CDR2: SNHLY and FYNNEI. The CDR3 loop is CASSAGQAGSGANVLTF. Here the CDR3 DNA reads TGTGCCAGCAGTGCTGGACAGGCTGGGTCTGGGGCCAACGTCCTGACTTTC. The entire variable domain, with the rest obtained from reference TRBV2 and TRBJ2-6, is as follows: EPEVTQTPSHQVTQMGQEVILRCVPISNHLYFYWYRQILGQKVEFLVSFYNNEISEKSEIFDDQFSVERPDGSNFTLKIRSTKLEDSAMYFCASSAGQAGSGANVLTFGAGSRLTVL.

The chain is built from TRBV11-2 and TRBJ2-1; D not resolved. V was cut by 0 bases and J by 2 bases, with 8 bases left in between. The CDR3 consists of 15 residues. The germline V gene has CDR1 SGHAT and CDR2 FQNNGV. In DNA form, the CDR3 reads TGTGCCAGCAGCTTAGACAGGTTCACCTACAATGAGCAGTTCTTC. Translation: CASSLDRFTYNEQFF. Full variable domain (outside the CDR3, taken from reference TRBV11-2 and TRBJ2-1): EAGVAQSPRYKIIEKRQSVAFWCNPISGHATLYWYQQILGQGPKLLIQFQNNGVVDDSQLPKDRFSAERLKGVDSTLKIQPAKLEDSAVYLCASSLDRFTYNEQFFGPGTRLTVL.

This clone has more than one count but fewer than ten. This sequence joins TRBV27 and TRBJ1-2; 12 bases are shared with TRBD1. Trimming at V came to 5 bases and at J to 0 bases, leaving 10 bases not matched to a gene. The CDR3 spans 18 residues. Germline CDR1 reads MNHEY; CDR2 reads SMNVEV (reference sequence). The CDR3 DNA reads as TGTGCCAGCAGTGTAACCCCGGGACAGGGGGCGTCTAACTATGGCTACACCTTC. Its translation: CASSVTPGQGASNYGYTF.

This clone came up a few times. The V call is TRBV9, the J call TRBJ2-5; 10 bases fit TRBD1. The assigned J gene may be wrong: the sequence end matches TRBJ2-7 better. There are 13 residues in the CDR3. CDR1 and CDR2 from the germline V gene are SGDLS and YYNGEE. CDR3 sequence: CASSADRGREQYF. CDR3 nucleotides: TGTGCCAGCAGCGCCGACAGGGGGCGCGAGCAGTACTTC.

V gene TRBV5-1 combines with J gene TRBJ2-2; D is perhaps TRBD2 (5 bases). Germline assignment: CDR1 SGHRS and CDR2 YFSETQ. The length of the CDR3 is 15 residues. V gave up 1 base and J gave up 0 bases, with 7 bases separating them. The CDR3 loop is CASSLFGANTGELFF. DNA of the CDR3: TGCGCCAGCAGCTTGTTCGGGGCGAACACCGGGGAGCTGTTTTTT.

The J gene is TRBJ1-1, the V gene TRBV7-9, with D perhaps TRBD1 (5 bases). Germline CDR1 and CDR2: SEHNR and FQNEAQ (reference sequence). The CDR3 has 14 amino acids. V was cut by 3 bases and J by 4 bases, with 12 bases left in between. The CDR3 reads CASSLAGFSTEAFF. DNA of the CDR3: TGTGCCAGCAGCTTGGCAGGGTTTAGCACTGAAGCTTTCTTT.

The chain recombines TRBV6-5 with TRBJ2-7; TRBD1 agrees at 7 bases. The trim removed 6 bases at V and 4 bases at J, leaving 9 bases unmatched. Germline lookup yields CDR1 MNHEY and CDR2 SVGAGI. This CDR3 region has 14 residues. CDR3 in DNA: TGTGCCAGCAGATCAGGACAGGAAATATACGAGCAGTACTTC. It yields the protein CASRSGQEIYEQYF.

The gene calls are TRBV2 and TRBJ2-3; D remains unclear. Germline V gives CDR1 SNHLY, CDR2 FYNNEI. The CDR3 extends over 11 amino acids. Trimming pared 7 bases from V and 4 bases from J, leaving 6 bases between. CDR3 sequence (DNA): TGTGCCAGCACGGTACCAGATACGCAGTATTTT. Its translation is CASTVPDTQYF.

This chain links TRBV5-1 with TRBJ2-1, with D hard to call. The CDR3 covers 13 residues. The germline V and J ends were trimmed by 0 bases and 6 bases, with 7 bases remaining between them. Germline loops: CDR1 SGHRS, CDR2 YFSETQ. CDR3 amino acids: CASSLGAGNEQFF. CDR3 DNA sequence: TGCGCCAGCAGCTTGGGCGCAGGCAATGAGCAGTTCTTC. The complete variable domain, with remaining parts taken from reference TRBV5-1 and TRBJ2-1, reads KAGVTQTPRYLIKTRGQQVTLSCSPISGHRSVSWYQQTPGQGLQFLFEYFSETQRNKGNFPGRFSGRQFSNSRSEMNVSTLELGDSALYLCASSLGAGNEQFFGPGTRLTVL.

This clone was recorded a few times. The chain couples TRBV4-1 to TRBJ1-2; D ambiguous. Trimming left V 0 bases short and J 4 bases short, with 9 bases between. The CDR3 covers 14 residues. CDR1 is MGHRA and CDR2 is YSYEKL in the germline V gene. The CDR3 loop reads CASSQDLSLYGYTF. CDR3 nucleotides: TGCGCCAGCAGCCAAGATCTGAGTCTCTATGGCTACACCTTC.

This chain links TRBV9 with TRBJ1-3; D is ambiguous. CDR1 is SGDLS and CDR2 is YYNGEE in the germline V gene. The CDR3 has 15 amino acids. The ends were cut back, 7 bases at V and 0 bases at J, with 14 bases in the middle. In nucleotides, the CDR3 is TGTGCCAGCGCCGCGGAGGGAAACTCTGGAAACACCATATATTTT. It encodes CASAAEGNSGNTIYF.

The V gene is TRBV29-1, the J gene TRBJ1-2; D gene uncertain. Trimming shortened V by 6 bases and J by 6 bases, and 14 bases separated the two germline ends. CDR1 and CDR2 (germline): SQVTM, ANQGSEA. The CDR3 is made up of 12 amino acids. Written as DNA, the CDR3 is TGCAGCGTGCCGGGAGGGAGGGATGGCTACACCTTC. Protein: CSVPGGRDGYTF.

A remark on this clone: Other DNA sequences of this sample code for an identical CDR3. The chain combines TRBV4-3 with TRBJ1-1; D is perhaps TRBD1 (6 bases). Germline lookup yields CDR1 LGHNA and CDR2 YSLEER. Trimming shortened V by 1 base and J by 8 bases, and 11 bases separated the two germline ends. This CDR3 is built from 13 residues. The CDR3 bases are TGCGCCAGCAGCCAAGGCAGGGGTTTGGAAGCTTTCTTT. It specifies CASSQGRGLEAFF.

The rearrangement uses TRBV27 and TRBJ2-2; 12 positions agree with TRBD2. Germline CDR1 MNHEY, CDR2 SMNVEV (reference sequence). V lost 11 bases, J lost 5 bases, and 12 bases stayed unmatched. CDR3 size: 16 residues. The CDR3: CAPPPELAGGTGELFF. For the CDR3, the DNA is TGTGCCCCCCCTCCGGAGCTAGCGGGGGGGACCGGGGAGCTGTTTTTT.

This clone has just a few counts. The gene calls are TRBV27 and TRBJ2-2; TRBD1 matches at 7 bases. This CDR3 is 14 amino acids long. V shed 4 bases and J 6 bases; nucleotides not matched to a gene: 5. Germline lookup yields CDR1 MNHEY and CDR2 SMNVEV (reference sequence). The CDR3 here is CASSSTGNPGELFF. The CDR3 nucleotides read TGTGCCAGCAGTTCGACAGGGAATCCCGGGGAGCTGTTTTTT.

DNA for the CDR3: TGTGCCAGCAGCTTGATGGGACAGGGGGCTAGAACTGAAGCTTTCTTT. Protein product: CASSLMGQGARTEAFF. The V call is TRBV11-2, the J call TRBJ1-1, with 12 bases that match TRBD1. The V segment lost 3 bases and the J segment 5 bases; nucleotides outside the gene matches: 7. The germline gives CDR1 SGHAT, CDR2 FQNNGV. This CDR3 comprises 16 residues.

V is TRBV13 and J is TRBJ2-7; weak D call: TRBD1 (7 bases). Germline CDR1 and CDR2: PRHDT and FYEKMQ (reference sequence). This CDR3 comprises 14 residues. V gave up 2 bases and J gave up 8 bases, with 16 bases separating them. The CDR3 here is CASSLPGGIQKQYF. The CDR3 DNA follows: TGTGCCAGCAGCTTACCAGGGGGGATACAAAAGCAGTACTTC.

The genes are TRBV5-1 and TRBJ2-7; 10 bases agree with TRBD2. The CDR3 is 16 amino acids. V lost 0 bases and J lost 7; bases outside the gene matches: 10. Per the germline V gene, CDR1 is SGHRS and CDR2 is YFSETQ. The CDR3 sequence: CASSLAAAGGPGEQYF. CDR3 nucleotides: TGCGCCAGCAGCTTGGCTGCAGCGGGGGGGCCGGGGGAGCAGTACTTC.

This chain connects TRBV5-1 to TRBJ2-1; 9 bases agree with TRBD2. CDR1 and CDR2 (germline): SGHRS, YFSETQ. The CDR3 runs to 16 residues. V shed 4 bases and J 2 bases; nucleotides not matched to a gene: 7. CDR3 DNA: TGCGCCAGCAGCCCTACTGGACTAGCGACCTACAATGAGCAGTTCTTC. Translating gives CASSPTGLATYNEQFF.

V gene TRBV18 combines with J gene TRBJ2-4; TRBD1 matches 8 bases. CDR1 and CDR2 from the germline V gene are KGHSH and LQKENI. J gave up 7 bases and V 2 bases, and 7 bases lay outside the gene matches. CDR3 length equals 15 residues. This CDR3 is CASSPMTGAANIQYF. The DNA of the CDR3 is TGTGCCAGCTCACCAATGACAGGGGCCGCTAACATTCAGTACTTC.

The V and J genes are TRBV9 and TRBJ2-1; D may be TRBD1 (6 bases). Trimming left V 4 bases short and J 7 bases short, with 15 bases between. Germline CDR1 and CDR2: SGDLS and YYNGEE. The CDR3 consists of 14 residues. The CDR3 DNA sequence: TGTGCCAGCAGCACTACAGGGATTCAGAATGAGCAGTTCTTC. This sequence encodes CASSTTGIQNEQFF.

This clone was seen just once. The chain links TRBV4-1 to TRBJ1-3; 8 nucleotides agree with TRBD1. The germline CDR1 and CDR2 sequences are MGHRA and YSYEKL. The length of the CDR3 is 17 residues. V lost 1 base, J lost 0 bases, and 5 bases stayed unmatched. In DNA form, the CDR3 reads TGCGCCAGCAGCCAAGTTGCAGGGGGCTACTCTGGAAACACCATATATTTT. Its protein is CASSQVAGGYSGNTIYF.

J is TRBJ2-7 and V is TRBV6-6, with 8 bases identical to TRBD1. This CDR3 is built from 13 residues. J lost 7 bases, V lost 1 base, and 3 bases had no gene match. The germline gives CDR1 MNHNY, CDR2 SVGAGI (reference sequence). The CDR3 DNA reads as TGTGCCAGCAGTTACTACGACAGGGGAGAGCAGTACTTC. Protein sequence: CASSYYDRGEQYF.

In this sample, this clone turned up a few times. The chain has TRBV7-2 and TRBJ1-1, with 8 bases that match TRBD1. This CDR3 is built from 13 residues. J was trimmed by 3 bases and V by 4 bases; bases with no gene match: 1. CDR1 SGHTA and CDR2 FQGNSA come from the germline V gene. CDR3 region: CASSSQGDTEAFF. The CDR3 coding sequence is TGTGCCAGCAGCTCACAGGGGGACACTGAAGCTTTCTTT.